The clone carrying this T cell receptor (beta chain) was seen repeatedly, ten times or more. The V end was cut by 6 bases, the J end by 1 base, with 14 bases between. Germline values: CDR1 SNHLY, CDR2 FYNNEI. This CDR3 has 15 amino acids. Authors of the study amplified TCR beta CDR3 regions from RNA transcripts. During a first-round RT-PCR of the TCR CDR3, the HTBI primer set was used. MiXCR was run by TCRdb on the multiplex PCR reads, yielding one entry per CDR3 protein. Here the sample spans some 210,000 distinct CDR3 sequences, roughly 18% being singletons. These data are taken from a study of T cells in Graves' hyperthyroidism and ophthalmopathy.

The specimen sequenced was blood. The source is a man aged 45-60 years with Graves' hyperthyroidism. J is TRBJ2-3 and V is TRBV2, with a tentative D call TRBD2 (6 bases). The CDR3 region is CASRPTSLRTDTQYF. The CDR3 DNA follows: TGTGCCAGCAGGCCGACTAGTCTGCGCACAGATACGCAGTATTTT.